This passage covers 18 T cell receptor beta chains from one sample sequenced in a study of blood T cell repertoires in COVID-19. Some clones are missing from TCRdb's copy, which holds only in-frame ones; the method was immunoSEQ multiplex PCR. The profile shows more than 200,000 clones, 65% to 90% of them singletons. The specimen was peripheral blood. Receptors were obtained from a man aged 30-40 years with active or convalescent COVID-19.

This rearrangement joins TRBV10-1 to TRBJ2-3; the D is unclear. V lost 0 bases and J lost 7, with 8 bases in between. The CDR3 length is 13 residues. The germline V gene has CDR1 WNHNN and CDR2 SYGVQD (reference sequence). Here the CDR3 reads CASSESAPNTQYF. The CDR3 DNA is TGCGCCAGCAGTGAGTCGGCCCCGAATACGCAGTATTTT.

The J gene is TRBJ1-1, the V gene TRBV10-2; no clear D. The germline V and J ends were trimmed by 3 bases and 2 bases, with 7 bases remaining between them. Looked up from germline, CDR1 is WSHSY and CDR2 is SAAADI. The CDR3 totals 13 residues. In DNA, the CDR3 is TGCGCCAGCAGTGAAGCCGTTAACACTGAAGCTTTCTTT. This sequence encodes CASSEAVNTEAFF.

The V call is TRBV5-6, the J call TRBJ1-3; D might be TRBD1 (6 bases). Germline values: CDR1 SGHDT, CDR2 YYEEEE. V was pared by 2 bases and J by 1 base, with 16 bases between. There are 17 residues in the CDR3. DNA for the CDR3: TGTGCCAGCAGCTTCAGTAGAAACAGGGCTTCTGGAAACACCATATATTTT. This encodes CASSFSRNRASGNTIYF.

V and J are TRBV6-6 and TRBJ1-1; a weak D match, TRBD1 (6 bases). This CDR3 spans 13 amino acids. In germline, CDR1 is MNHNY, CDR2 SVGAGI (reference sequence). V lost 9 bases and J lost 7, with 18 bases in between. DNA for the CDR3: TGTGCCAGTTCGGGGGGGCAGCAAATTGAAGCTTTCTTT. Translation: CASSGGQQIEAFF.

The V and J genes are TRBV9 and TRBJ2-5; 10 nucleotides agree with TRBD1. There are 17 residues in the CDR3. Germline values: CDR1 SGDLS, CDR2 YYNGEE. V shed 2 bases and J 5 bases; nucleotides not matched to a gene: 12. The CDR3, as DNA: TGTGCCAGCAGCGTTAGGACAGGGGGGACGTCCGGGGAGACCCAGTACTTC. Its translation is CASSVRTGGTSGETQYF.

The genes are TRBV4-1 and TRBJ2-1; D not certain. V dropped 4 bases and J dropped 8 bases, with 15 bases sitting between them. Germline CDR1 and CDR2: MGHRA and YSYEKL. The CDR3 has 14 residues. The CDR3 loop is CASSPPAAWDEQFF. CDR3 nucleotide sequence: TGCGCCAGCAGCCCCCCGGCGGCTTGGGATGAGCAGTTCTTC.

The CDR3 reads CASSVLQGNSPLHF. CDR3 nucleotide sequence: TGTGCCAGCAGCGTCCTACAGGGAAACTCACCCCTCCACTTT. The rearrangement joins TRBV5-4 to TRBJ1-6, with a tentative D call TRBD1 (6 bases). There are 14 residues in the CDR3. Trimming left V 4 bases short and J 10 bases short, with 15 bases between. Germline V gene sequence: CDR1 SGHNT, CDR2 YYREEE (reference sequence).

The CDR3 DNA reads as TGTGCCAGCAAGGGCAGCGGGGGGTACCAAGAGACCCAGTACTTC. Its translation is CASKGSGGYQETQYF. The chain recombines TRBV6-6 with TRBJ2-5, with 9 positions matching TRBD2. The CDR3 length is 15 residues. CDR1 and CDR2 from the germline V gene are MNHNY and SVGAGI (reference sequence). V lost 7 bases, J lost 0 bases, and 6 bases stayed unmatched.

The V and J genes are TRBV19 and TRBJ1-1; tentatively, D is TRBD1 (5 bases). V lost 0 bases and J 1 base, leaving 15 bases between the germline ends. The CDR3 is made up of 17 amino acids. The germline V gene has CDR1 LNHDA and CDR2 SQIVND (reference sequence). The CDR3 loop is CASSIDPTGLRNTEAFF. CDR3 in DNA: TGTGCCAGTAGTATAGATCCGACGGGACTCAGGAACACTGAAGCTTTCTTT.

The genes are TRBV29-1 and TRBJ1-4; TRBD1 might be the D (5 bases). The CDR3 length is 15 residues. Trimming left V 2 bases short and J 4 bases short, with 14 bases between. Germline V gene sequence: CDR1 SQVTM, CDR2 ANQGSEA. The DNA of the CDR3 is TGCAGCGTTGAACCAGTTGCGGGACTTAATGAAAAACTGTTTTTT. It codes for CSVEPVAGLNEKLFF.

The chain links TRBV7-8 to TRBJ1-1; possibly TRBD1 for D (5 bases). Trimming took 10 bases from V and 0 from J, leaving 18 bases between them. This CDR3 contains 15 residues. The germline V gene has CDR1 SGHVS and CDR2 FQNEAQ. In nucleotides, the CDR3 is TGTGCCACTACGGGGGAGGGAGGGATGAACACTGAAGCTTTCTTT. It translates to CATTGEGGMNTEAFF.

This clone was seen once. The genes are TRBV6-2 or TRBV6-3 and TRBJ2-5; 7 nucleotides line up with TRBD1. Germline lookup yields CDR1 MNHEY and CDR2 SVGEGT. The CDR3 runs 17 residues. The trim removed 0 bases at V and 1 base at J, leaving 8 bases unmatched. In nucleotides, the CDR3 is TGTGCCAGCAGTTACTCGTCAGGTACAGGGGTCCAAGAGACCCAGTACTTC. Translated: CASSYSSGTGVQETQYF.

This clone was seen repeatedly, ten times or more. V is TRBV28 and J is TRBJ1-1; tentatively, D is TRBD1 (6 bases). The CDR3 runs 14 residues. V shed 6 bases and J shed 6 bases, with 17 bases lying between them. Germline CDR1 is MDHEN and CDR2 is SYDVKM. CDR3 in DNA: TGTGCCAGCAGGGACTCACAGGGTTGGCCTGAAGCTTTCTTT. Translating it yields CASRDSQGWPEAFF.

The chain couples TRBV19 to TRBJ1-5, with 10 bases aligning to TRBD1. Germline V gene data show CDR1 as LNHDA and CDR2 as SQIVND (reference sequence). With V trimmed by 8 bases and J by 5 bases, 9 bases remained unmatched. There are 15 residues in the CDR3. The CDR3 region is CASSTTGGADQPQHF. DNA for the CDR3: TGTGCCAGTTCGACGACAGGGGGCGCGGATCAGCCCCAGCATTTT.

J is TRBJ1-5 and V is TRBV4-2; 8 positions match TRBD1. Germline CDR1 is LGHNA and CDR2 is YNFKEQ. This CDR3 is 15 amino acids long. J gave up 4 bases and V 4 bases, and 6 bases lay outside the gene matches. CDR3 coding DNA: TGTGCCAGCAGCCCGGGGACAGGCAATAATCAGCCCCAGCATTTT. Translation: CASSPGTGNNQPQHF.

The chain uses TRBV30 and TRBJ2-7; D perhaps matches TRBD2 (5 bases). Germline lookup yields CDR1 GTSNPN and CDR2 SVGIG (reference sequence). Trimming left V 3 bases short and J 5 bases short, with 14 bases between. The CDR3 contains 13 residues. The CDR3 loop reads CAWRRGIWDEQYF. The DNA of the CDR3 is TGTGCCTGGAGGAGAGGGATCTGGGACGAGCAGTACTTC.

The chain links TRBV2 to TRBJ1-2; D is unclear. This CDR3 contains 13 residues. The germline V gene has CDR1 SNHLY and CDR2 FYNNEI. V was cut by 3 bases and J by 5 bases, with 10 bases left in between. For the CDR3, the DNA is TGTGCCAGCAGTGAGTACGGGGAATATGGCTACACCTTC. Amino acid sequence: CASSEYGEYGYTF.

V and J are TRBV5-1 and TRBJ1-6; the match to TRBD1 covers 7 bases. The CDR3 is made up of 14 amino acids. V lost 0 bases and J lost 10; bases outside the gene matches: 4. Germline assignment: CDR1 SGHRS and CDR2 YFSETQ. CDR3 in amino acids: CASSLATGESPLHF. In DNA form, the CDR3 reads TGCGCCAGCAGCTTGGCAACAGGGGAATCACCCCTCCACTTT.